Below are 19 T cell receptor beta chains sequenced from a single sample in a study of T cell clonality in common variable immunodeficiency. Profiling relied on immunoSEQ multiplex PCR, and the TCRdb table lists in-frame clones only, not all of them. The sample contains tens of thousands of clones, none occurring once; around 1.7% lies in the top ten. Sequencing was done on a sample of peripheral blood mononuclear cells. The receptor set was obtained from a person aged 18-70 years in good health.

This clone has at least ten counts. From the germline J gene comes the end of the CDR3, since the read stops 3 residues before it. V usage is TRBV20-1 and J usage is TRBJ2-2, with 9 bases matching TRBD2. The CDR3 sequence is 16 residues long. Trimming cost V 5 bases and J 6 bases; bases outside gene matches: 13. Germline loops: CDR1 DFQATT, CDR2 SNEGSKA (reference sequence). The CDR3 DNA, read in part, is TGCAGTGCTTTTTCTAGCGGGACGGAACAACCCGGGGAG. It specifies CSAFSSGTEQPGE. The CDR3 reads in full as CSAFSSGTEQPGELFF.

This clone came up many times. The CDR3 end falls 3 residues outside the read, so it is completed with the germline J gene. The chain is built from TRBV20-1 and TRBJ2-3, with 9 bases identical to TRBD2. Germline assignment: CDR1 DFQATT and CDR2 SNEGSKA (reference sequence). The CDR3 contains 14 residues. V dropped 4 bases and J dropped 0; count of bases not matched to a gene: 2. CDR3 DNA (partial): TGCAGTGCTACTAGCGGGGTTAGCACAGATACG. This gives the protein CSATSGVSTDT. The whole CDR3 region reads CSATSGVSTDTQYF.

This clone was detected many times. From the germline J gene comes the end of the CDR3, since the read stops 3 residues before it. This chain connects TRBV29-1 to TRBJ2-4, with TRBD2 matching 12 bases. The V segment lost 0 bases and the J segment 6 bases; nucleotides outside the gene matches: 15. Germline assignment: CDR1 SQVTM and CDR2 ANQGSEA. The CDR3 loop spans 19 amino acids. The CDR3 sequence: CSVEDVQGTSGYVGNIQYF. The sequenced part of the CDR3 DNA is TGCAGCGTTGAAGATGTCCAAGGGACTAGCGGGTATGTGGGAAACATT.

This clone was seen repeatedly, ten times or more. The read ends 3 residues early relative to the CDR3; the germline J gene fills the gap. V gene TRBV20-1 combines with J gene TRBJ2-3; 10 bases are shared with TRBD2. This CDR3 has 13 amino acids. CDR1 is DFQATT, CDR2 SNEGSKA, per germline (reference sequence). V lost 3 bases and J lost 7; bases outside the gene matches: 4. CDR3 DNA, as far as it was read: TGCAGTGCTAGCACTAGCGGGGAAAATACG. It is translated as CSASTSGENT. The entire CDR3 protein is CSASTSGENTQYF.

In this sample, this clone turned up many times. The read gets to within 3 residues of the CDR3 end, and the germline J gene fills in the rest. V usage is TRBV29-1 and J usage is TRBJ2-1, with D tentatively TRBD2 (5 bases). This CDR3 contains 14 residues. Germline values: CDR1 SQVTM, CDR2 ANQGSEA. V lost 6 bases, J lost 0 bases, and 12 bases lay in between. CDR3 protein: CSVAEQSSYNEQFF. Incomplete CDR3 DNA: TGCAGCGTAGCGGAGCAGAGCTCCTACAATGAG.

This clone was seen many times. CDR3 bases read: TGTGCCAGCAGCTCGACAGGGTCCACCACAGATACG. Amino acids: CASSSTGSTTDT. The entire CDR3 protein is CASSSTGSTTDTQYF. The chain uses TRBV11-2 and TRBJ2-3, with 7 positions matching TRBD1. The CDR3 extends 3 residues past the end of the read, so its final part is completed from the germline J gene. Germline trimming cut 4 bases from V and 2 bases from J; bases unmatched to any gene: 6. The CDR3 extends over 15 amino acids. The germline V gene encodes CDR1 SGHAT and CDR2 FQNNGV. The variable domain in full, with the rest retrieved from reference TRBV11-2 and TRBJ2-3, is EAGVAQSPRYKIIEKRQSVAFWCNPISGHATLYWYQQILGQGPKLLIQFQNNGVVDDSQLPKDRFSAERLKGVDSTLKIQPAKLEDSAVYLCASSSTGSTTDTQYFGPGTRLTVL.

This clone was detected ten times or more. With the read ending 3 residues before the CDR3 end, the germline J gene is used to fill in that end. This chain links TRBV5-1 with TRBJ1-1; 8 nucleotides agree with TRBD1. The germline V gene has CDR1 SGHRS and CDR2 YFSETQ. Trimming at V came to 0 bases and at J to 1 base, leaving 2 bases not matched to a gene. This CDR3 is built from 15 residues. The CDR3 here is CASSLGTGWNTEAFF. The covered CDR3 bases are TGCGCCAGCAGCTTGGGGACAGGGTGGAACACTGAA.

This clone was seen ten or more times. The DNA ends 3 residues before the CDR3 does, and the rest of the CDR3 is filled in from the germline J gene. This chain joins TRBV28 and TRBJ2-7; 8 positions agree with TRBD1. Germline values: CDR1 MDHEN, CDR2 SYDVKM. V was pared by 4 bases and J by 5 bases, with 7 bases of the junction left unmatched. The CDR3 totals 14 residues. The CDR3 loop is CASSSRDRNDEQYF. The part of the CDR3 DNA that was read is TGTGCCAGCAGTTCCCGGGACAGGAACGACGAG.

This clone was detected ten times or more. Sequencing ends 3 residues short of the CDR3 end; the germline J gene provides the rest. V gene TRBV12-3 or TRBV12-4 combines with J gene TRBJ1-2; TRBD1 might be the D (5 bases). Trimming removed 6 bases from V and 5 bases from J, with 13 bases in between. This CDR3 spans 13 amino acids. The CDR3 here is CASSTDREYGYTF. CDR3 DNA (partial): TGTGCCAGCAGCACTGACAGAGAATATGGC.

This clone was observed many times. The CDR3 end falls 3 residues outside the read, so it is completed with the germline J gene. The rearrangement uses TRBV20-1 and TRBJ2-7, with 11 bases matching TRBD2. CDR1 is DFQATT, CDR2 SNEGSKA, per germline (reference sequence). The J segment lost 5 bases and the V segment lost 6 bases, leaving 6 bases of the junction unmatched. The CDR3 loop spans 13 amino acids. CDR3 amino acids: CSAISGRANEQYF. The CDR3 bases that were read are TGCAGTGCAATTAGCGGGAGGGCCAACGAG.

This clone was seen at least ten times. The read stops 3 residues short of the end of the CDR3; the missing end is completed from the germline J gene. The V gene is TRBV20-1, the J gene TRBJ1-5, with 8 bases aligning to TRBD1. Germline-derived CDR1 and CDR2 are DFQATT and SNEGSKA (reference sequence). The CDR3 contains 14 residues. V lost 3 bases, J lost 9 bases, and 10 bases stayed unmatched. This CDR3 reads CSASQGASSSPQHF. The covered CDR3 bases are TGCAGTGCTAGTCAGGGGGCGAGTTCTTCGCCC.

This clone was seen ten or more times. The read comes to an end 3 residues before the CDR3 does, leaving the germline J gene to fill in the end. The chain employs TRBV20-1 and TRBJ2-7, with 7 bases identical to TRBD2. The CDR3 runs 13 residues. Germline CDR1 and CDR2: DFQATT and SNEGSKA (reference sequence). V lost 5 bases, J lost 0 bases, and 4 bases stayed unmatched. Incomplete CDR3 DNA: TGCAGTGCTGCTAGCGGTCTCTCCTACGAG. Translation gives CSAASGLSYE. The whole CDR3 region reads CSAASGLSYEQYF.

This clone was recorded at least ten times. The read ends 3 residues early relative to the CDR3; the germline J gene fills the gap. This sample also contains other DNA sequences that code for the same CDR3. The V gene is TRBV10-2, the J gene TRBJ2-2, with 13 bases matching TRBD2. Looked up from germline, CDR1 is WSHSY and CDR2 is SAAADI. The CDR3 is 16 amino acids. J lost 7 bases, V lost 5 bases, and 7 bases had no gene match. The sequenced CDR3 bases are TGCGCCAGCAGTCCCACTAGCGGGAGGGAAGGCGGGGAG. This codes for CASSPTSGREGGE. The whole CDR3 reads CASSPTSGREGGELFF.

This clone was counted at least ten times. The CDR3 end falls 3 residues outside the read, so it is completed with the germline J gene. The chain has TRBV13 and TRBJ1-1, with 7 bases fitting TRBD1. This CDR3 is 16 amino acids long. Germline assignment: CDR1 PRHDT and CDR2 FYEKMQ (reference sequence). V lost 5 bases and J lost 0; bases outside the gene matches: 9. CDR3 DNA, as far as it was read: TGTGCCAGCAGCCCAGACAGGGATTATATGAACACTGAA. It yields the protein CASSPDRDYMNTE. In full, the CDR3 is CASSPDRDYMNTEAFF.

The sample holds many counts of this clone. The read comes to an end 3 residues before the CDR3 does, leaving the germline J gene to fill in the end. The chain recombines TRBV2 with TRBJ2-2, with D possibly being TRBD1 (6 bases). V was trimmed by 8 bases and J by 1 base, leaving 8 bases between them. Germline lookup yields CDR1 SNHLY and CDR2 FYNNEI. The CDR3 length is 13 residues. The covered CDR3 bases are TGTGCCAGCCGAGGGGGGAACACCGGGGAG. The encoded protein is CASRGGNTGE. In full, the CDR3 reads CASRGGNTGELFF.

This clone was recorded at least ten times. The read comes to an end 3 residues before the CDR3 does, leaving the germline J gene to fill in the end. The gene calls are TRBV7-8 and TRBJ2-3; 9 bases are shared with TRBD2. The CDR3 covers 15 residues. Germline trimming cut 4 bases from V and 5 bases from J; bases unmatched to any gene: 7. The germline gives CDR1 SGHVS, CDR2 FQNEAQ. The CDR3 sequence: CASSSRGGAGDTQYF. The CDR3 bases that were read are TGTGCCAGCAGCTCACGCGGGGGGGCGGGAGATACG. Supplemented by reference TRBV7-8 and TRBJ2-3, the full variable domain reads GAGVSQSPRYKVAKRGQDVALRCDPISGHVSLFWYQQALGQGPEFLTYFQNEAQLDKSGLPSDRFFAERPEGSVSTLKIQRTQQEDSAVYLCASSSRGGAGDTQYFGPGTRLTVL.

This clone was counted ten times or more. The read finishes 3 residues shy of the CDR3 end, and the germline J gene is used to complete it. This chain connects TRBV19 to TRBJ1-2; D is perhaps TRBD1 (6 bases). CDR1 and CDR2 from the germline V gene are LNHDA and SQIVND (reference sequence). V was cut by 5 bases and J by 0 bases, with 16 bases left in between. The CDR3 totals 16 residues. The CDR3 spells CASSSLGGRANYGYTF. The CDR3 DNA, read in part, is TGTGCCAGTAGTTCGCTCGGGGGGCGAGCTAACTATGGC.

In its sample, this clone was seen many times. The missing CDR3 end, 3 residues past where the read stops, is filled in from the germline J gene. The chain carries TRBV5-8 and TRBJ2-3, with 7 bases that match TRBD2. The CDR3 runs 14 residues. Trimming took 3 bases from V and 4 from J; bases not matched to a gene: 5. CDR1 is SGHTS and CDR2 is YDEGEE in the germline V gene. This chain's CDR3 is CASSSQREADTQYF. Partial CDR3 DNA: TGTGCCAGCAGCTCTCAGCGGGAAGCAGATACG.

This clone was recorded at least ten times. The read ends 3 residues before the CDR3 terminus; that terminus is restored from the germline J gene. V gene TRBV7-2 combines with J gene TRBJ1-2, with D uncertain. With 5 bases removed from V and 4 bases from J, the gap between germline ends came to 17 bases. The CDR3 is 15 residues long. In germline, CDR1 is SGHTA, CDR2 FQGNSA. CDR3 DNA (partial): TGTGCCAGCAGCACGTATGTCGGGGTTGCCTATGGC. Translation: CASSTYVGVAYG. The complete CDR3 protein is CASSTYVGVAYGYTF.